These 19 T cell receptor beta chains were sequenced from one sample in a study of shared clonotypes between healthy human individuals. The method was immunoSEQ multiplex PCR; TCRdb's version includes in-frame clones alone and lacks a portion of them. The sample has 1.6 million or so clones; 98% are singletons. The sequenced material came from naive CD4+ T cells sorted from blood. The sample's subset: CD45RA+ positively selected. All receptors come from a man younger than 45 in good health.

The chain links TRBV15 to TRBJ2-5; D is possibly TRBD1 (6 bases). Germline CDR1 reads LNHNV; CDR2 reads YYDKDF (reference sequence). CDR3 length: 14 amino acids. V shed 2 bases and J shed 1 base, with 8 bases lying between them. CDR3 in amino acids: CATSRWTAQETQYF. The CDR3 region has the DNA TGTGCCACCAGCAGATGGACAGCCCAAGAGACCCAGTACTTC.

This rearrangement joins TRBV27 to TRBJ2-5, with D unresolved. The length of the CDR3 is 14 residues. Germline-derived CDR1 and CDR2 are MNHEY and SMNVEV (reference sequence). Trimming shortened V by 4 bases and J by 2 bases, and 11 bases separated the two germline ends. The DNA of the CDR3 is TGTGCCAGCAGTTATTTGGCAGGTCAAGAGACCCAGTACTTC. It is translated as CASSYLAGQETQYF.

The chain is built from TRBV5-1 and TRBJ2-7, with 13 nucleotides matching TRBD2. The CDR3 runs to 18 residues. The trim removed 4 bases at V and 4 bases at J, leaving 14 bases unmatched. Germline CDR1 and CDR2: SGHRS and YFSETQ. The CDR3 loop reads CASSRGTSGRASFYEQYF. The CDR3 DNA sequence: TGCGCCAGCAGCCGTGGAACTAGCGGGAGGGCCTCGTTTTACGAGCAGTACTTC.

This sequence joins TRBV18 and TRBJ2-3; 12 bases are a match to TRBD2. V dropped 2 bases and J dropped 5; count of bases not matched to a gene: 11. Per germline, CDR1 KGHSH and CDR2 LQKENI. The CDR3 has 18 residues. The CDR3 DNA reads TGTGCCAGCTCACCAGTGATCCTAGCGGGAGGGCCTAAAGATACGCAGTATTTT. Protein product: CASSPVILAGGPKDTQYF.

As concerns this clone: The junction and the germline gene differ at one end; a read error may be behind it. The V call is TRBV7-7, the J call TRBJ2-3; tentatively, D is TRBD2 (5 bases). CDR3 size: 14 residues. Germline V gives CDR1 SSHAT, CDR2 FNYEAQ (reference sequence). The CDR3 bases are TGTGCTAGCAGCTTAGCGACGGGTGACAATACGCAGTATTTT. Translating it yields CASSLATGDNTQYF.

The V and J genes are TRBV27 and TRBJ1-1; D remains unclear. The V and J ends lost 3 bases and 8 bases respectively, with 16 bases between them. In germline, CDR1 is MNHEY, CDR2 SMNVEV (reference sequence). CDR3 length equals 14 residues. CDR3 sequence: CASSFSSLKAEAFF. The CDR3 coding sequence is TGTGCCAGCAGTTTCTCATCCCTTAAGGCGGAAGCTTTCTTT.

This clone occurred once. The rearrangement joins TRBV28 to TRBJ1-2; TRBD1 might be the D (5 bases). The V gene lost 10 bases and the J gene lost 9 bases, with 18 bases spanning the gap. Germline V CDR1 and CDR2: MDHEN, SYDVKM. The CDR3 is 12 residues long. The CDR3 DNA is TGTGCCACCTGGGGTGGGGCTAGGAGCTACACCTTC. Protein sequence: CATWGGARSYTF.

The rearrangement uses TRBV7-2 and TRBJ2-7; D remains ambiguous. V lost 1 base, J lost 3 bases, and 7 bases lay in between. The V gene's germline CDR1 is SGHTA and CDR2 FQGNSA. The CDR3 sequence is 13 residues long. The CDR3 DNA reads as TGTGCCAGCAGCTTAGTACAGAGCTACGAGCAGTACTTC. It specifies CASSLVQSYEQYF. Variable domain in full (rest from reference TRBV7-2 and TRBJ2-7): GAGVSQSPSNKVTEKGKDVELRCDPISGHTALYWYRQSLGQGLEFLIYFQGNSAPDKSGLPSDRFSAERTGGSVSTLTIQRTQQEDSAVYLCASSLVQSYEQYFGPGTRLTVT.

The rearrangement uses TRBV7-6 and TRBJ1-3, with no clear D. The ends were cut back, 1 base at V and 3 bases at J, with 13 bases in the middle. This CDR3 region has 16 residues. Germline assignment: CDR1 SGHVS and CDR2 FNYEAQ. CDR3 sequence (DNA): TGTGCCAGCAGCTTAGTTGCGTCAGGAGGTGGAAACACCATATATTTT. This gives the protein CASSLVASGGGNTIYF.

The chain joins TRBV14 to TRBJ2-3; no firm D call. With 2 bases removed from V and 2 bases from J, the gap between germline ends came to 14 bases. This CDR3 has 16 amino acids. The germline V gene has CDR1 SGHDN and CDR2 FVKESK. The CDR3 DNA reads TGTGCCAGCAGCCAAAGGCTTGGCCATTTCACAGATACGCAGTATTTT. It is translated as CASSQRLGHFTDTQYF.

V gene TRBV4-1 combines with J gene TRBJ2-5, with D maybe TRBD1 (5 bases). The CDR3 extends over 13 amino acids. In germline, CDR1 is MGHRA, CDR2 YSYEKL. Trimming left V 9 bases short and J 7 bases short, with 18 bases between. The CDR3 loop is CASNKTGSRTQYF. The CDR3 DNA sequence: TGCGCCAGTAATAAAACAGGCTCTAGGACCCAGTACTTC.

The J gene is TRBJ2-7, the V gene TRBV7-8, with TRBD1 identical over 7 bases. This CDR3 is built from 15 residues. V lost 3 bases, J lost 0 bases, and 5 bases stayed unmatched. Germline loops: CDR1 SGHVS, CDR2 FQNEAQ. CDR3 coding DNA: TGTGCCAGCAGCTTCGACAGGGTTCTCTCCTACGAGCAGTACTTC. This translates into CASSFDRVLSYEQYF.

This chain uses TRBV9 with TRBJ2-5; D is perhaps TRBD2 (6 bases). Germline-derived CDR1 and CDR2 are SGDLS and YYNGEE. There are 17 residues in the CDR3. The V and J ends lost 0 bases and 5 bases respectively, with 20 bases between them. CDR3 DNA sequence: TGTGCCAGCAGCGTAGACGCGGGGCCCTGGAAGGGGGAGACCCAGTACTTC. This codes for CASSVDAGPWKGETQYF.

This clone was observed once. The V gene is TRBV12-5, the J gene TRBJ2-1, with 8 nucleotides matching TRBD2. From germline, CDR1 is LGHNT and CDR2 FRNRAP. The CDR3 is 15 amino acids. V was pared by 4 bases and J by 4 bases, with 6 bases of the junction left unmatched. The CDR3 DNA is TGTGCTAGTGGTTCTTGGGTAGCGGGGTACAATGAGCAGTTCTTC. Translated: CASGSWVAGYNEQFF.

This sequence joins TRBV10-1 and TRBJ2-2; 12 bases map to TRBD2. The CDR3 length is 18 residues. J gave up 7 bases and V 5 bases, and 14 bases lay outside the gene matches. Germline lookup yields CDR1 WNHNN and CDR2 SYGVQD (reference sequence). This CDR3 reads CASSPTRASGRAFGELFF. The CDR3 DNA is TGCGCCAGCAGTCCAACGAGAGCTAGCGGGAGGGCCTTCGGGGAGCTGTTTTTT.

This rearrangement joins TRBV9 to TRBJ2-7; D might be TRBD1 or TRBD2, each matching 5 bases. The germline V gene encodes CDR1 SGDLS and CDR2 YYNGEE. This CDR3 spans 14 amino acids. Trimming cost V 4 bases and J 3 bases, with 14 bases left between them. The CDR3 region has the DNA TGTGCCAGCAGCCCCCGAGAGGGGATCTACGAGCAGTACTTC. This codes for CASSPREGIYEQYF.

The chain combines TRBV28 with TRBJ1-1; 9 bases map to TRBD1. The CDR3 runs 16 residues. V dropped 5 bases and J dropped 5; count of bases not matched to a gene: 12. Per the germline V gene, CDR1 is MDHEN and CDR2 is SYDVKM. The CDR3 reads CASSPRDRVWRTEAFF. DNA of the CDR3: TGTGCCAGCAGTCCACGGGACAGGGTCTGGAGAACTGAAGCTTTCTTT.

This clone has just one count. CDR3 amino acids: CASSSGRRGDFQQFF. CDR3 bases: TGTGCCAGCAGCTCAGGCCGGAGGGGGGATTTCCAGCAGTTCTTC. The chain combines TRBV11-3 with TRBJ2-1; D might be TRBD1 or TRBD2, each matching 6 bases. From germline, CDR1 is SGHNT and CDR2 YENEEA. V dropped 4 bases and J dropped 11 bases, with 21 bases sitting between them. This CDR3 contains 15 residues.

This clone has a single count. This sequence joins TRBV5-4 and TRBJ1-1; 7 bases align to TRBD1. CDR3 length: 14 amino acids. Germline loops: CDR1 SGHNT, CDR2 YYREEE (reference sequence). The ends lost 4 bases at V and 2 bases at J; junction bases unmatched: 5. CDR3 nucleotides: TGTGCCAGCAGCCCGACAGGGAGAAACACTGAAGCTTTCTTT. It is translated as CASSPTGRNTEAFF.